Described below is a single TCR beta chain sequence and its context. The CDR3 has 13 residues. Per germline, CDR1 LGHNA and CDR2 YNFKEQ. Unmatched junction bases numbered 3, after V lost 6 bases and J lost 4 bases. When the RNA was reverse transcribed, random hexamers were used with an input of roughly 0.45 to 1 ug. TCRdb recomputed calls from the immunoSEQ multiplex PCR reads with MiXCR, one row per CDR3 protein. The sample holds 51,000 or so distinct CDR3 sequences, approximately 94% seen once. This record comes from a study of CD8 T cells in Susac syndrome. The V and J genes are TRBV4-2 and TRBJ2-1; 7 bases map to TRBD2. The sample consisted of CD8+ T cells from PBMCs. The receptor's source is a human donor in good health. The CDR3 sequence: CASRLSGYNEQFF. The CDR3 DNA is TGTGCCAGCAGACTTAGCGGGTACAATGAGCAGTTCTTC.